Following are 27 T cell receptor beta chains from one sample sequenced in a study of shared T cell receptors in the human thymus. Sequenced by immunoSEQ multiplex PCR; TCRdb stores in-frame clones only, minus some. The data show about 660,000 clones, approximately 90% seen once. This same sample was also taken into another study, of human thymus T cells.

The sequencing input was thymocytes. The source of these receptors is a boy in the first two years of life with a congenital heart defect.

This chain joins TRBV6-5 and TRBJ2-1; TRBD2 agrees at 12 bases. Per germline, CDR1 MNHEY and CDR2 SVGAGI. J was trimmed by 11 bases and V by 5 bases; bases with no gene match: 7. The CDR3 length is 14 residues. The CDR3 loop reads CASSRLAGGNKQFF. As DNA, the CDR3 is TGTGCCAGCAGTCGGCTAGCGGGAGGGAATAAGCAGTTCTTC.

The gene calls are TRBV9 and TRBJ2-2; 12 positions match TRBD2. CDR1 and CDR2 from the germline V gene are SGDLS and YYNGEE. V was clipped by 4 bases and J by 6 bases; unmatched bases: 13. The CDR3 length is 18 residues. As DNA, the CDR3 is TGTGCCAGCAGCCCCGACGTCCTAGCGGGAGGGATTCCCGGGGAGCTGTTTTTT. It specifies CASSPDVLAGGIPGELFF. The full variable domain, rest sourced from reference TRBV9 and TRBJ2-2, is DSGVTQTPKHLITATGQRVTLRCSPRSGDLSVYWYQQSLDQGLQFLIQYYNGEERAKGNILERFSAQQFPDLHSELNLSSLELGDSALYFCASSPDVLAGGIPGELFFGEGSRLTVL.

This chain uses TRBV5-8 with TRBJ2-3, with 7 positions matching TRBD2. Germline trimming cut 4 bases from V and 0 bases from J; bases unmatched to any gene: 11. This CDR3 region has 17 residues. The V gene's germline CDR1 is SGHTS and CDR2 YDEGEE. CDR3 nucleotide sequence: TGTGCCAGCAGCCAAACGGCTAGCGGTTGTAGCACAGATACGCAGTATTTT. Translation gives CASSQTASGCSTDTQYF.

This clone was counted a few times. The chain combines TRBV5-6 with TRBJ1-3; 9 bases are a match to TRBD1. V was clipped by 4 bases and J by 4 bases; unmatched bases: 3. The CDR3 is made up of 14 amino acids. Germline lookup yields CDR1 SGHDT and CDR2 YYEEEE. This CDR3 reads CASSRDRDGNTIYF. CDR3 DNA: TGTGCCAGCAGCCGGGACAGGGACGGAAACACCATATATTTT.

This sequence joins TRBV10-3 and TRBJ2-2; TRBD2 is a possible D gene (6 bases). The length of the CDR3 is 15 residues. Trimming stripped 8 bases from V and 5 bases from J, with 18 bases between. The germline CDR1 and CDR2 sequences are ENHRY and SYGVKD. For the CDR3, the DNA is TGTGCCATCCTTGGGAGCGGAGGAGGGACCGGGGAGCTGTTTTTT. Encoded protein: CAILGSGGGTGELFF.

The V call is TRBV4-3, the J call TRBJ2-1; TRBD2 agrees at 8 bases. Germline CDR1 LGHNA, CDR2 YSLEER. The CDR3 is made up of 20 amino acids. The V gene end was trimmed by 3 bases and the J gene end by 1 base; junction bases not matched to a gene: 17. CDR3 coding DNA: TGCGCCAGCAGCCAGGATCACAGAACTTGTCGGGAGGGGTCCTACAATGAGCAGTTCTTC. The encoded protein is CASSQDHRTCREGSYNEQFF.

Here the CDR3 reads CASSDPGFF. In DNA form, the CDR3 reads TGTGCCAGCAGTGATCCGGGTTTCTTT. The V call is TRBV2, the J call TRBJ1-1, with unresolved D. The CDR3 is made up of 9 amino acids. Germline lookup yields CDR1 SNHLY and CDR2 FYNNEI. The V end was cut by 3 bases, the J end by 13 bases, with 6 bases between.

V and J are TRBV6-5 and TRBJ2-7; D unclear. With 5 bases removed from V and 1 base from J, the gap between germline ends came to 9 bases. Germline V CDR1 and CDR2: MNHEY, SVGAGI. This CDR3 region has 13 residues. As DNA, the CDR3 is TGTGCCAGCAGTACCACCGGTTCCTACGAGCAGTACTTC. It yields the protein CASSTTGSYEQYF.

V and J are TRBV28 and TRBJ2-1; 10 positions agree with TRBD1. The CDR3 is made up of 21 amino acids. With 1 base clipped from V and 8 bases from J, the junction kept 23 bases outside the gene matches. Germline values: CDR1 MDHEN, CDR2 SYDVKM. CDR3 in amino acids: CASSLYSRDRGRRTKNDEQFF. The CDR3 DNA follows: TGTGCCAGCAGTTTATACTCCCGGGACAGGGGACGGCGGACCAAAAACGATGAGCAGTTCTTC.

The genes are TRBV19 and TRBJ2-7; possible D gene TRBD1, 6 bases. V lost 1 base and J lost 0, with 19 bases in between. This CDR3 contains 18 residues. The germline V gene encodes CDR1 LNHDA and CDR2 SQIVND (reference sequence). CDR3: CASSIGATGTPGSYEQYF. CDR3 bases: TGTGCCAGTAGTATAGGGGCCACCGGGACACCTGGCTCCTACGAGCAGTACTTC. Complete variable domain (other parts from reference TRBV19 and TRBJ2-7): DGGITQSPKYLFRKEGQNVTLSCEQNLNHDAMYWYRQDPGQGLRLIYYSQIVNDFQKGDIAEGYSVSREKKESFPLTVTSAQKNPTAFYLCASSIGATGTPGSYEQYFGPGTRLTVT.

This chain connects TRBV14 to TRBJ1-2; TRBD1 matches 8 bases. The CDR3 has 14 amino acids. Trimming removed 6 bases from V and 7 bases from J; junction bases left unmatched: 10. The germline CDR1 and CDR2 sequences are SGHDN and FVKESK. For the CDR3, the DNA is TGTGCCAGCAGTCGAGGACAGGGAGTAAGTGGCTACACCTTC. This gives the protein CASSRGQGVSGYTF.

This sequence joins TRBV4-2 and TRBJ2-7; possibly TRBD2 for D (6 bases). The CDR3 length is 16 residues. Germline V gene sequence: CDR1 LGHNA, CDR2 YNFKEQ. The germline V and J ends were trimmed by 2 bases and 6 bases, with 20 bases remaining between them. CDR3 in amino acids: CASSQLRLEGLGEQYF. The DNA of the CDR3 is TGTGCCAGCAGCCAATTGAGACTAGAGGGATTGGGCGAGCAGTACTTC.

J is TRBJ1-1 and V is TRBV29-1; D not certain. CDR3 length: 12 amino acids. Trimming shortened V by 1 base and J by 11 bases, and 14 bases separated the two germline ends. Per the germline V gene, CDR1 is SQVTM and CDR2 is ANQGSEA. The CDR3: CSVEGWAEMAFF. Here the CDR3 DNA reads TGCAGCGTTGAAGGTTGGGCCGAGATGGCTTTCTTT.

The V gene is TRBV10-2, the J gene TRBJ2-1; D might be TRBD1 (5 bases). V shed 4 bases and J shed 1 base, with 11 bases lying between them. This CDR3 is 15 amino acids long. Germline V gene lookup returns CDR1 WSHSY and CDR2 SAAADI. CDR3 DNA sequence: TGCGCCAGCAGTGGGGGCACGGATTCCTACAATGAGCAGTTCTTC. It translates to CASSGGTDSYNEQFF.

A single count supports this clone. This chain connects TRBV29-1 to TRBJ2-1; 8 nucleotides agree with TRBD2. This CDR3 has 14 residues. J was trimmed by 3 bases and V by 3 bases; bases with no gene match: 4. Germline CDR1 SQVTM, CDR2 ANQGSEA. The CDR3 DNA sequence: TGCAGCGTTGACTCCAGCGGGAGCTACAATGAGCAGTTCTTC. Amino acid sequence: CSVDSSGSYNEQFF.

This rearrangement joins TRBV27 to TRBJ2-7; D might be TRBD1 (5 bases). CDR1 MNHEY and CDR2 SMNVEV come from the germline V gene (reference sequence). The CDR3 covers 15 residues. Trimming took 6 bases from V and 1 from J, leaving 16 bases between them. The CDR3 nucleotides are TGTGCCAGCAGCTCAGCAGGGCCATATTCCTACGAGCAGTACTTC. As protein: CASSSAGPYSYEQYF.

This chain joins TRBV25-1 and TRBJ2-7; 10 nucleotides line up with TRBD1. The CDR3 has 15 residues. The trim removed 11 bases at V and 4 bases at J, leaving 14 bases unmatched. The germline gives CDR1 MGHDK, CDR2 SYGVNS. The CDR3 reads CAAGGRDRGRYEQYF. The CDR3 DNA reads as TGTGCCGCAGGGGGGCGGGACAGGGGAAGATACGAGCAGTACTTC.

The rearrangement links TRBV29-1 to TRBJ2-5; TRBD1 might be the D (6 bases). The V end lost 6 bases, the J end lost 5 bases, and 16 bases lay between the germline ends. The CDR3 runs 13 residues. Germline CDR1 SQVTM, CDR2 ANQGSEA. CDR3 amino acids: CSVYTAGEETQYF. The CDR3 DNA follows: TGCAGCGTGTATACGGCAGGGGAGGAGACCCAGTACTTC.

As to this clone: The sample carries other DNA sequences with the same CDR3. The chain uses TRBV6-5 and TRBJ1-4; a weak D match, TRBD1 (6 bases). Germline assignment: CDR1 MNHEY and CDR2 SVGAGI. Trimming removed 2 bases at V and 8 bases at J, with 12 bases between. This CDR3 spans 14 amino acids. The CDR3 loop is CASSYVGGAEKLFF. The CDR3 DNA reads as TGTGCCAGCAGTTACGTGGGGGGGGCCGAAAAACTGTTTTTT.

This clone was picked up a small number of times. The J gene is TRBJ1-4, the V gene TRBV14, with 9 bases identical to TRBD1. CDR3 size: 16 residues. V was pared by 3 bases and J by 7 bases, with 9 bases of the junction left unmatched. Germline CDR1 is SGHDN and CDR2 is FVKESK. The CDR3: CASSQRDREGSEKLFF. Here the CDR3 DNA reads TGTGCCAGCAGCCAGAGGGACAGGGAGGGGAGTGAAAAACTGTTTTTT.

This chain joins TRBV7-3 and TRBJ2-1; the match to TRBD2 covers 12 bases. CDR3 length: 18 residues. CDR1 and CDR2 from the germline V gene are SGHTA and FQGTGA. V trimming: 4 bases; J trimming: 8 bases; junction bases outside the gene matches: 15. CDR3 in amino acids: CASSSPRGLAGGPYEQFF. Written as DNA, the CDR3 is TGTGCCAGCAGCTCCCCCCGGGGGCTAGCGGGAGGGCCCTATGAGCAGTTCTTC.

The CDR3 region has the DNA TGTGCCAGCTCCAAGGGGGGACAGGGTGCCTACGAGCAGTACTTC. It yields the protein CASSKGGQGAYEQYF. V usage is TRBV19 and J usage is TRBJ2-7; 9 positions agree with TRBD1. Germline lookup yields CDR1 LNHDA and CDR2 SQIVND (reference sequence). V shed 9 bases, J shed 2 bases, and the junction held 11 bases outside the gene matches. The CDR3 is 15 residues long.

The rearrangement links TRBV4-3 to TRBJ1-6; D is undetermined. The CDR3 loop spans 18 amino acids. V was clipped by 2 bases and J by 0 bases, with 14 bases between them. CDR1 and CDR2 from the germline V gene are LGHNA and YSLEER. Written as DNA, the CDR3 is TGCGCCAGCAGCCAAAGGGAGTCGCCGAGCTCCTATAATTCACCCCTCCACTTT. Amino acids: CASSQRESPSSYNSPLHF.

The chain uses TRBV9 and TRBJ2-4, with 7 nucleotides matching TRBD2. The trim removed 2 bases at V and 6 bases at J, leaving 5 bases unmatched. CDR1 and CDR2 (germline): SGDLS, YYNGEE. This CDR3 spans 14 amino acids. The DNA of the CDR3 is TGTGCCAGCAGCGTCGGGACTACTCTAAACATTCAGTACTTC. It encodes CASSVGTTLNIQYF.

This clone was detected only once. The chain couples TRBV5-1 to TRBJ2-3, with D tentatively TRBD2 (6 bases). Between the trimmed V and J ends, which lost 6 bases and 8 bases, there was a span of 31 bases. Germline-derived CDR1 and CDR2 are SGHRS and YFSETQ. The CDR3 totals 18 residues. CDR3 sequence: CASIYWGGREGSPGTQYF. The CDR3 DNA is TGCGCCAGCATATATTGGGGCGGGCGGGAAGGGTCCCCTGGTACGCAGTATTTT.

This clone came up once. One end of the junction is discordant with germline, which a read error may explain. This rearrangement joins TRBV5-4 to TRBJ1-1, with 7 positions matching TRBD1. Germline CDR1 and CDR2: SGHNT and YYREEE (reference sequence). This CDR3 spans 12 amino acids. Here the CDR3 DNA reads TGTGCCGGCAGCTCTCGGACAGGTGAAGCTTTCTTT. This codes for CAGSSRTGEAFF.

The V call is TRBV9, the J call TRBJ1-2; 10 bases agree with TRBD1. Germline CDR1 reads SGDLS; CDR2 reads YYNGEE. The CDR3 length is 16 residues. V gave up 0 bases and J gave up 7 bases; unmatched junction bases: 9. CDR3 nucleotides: TGTGCCAGCAGCGTAGGTTATTCACGGACAGGGGGTGGCTACACCTTC. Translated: CASSVGYSRTGGGYTF.